This T cell receptor beta chain was recovered during a study of Graves' ophthalmopathy and Graves' hyperthyroidism. Trimming at V came to 6 bases and at J to 7 bases, leaving 8 bases not matched to a gene. Germline V CDR1 and CDR2: DFQATT, SNEGSKA (reference sequence). The CDR3 is 13 amino acids. This clonotype was observed many times. Researchers took RNA transcripts and amplified TCR beta CDR3 regions from them. HTBI primers primed a first-round RT-PCR, and a second-round multiplex PCR followed. One entry per CDR3 protein results from TCRdb running MiXCR on the multiplex PCR reads. The table includes around 590,000 distinct CDR3 sequences, under 45% detected once.

Sample: peripheral blood or thyroid tissue (not recorded which). The chain carries TRBV20-1 and TRBJ1-5; 8 nucleotides align to TRBD1. The TCR sequence derives from an adult man with Graves' hyperthyroidism. The DNA for the CDR3 is TGCAGTGCACCGACAGGGGCAGACCAGCCCCAGCATTTT. Translation gives CSAPTGADQPQHF.